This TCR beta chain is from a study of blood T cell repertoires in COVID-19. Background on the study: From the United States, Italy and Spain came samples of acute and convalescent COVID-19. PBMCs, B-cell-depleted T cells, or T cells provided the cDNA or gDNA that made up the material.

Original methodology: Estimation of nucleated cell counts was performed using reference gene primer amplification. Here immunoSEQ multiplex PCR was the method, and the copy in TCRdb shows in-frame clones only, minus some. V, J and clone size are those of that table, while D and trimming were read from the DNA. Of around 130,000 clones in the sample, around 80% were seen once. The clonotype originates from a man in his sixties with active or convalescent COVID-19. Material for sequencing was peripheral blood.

The DNA for the CDR3 is TGCAGCGTTCACAGGGGCGAGACCCAGTACTTC. Translated: CSVHRGETQYF. The chain uses TRBV29-1 and TRBJ2-5; TRBD1 matches 7 bases. This CDR3 comprises 11 residues. J was trimmed by 5 bases and V by 5 bases; bases with no gene match: 2. Germline V lookup: CDR1 SQVTM, CDR2 ANQGSEA.